This note documents a single TCR beta chain sequence. V dropped 6 bases and J dropped 3; count of bases not matched to a gene: 10. The V gene's germline CDR1 is KGHSH and CDR2 LQKENI. CDR3 length: 16 amino acids. Using immunoSEQ multiplex PCR, the repertoire was profiled, and TCRdb retains in-frame clones only, with some absent. The data contain just under 60,000 clones, 80% to 95% of them seen just once; the ten biggest clones take up roughly 1.5%. The data originate from a study of control samples from healthy donors and cancer patients. The receptor was isolated from a man aged 35 to 55 with colorectal cancer. The sequenced material came from PBMCs. The V and J genes are TRBV18 and TRBJ1-4; 7 bases align to TRBD1. The CDR3 nucleotides are TGTGCCAGCTCGTTAAGCAGAGGGACAGCTAATGAAAAACTGTTTTTT. It encodes CASSLSRGTANEKLFF.